This T cell receptor (beta chain) was documented in a study of T cells in Graves' hyperthyroidism and ophthalmopathy. Amplified regions were TCR beta CDR3 sequences from RNA transcripts. First-round RT-PCR with HTBI primers amplified the TCR CDR3 region. MiXCR was run by TCRdb on the multiplex PCR reads, yielding one entry per CDR3 protein. The repertoire holds over 45,000 distinct CDR3 sequences, with about 52% as singletons. Graves' hyperthyroidism is called stable when ophthalmopathy does not progress within 18 months. With a duration under 2 months, the hyperthyroidism was newly diagnosed in patients aged 18 to 65. Diagnoses were made from clinical symptoms, serum measures (thyroxine and TRAb), thyroid ultrasound and orbital computed tomography. The CDR3 sequence is 16 residues long. V shed 0 bases, J shed 3 bases, and the junction held 9 bases outside the gene matches. Germline V CDR1 and CDR2: DFQATT, SNEGSKA (reference sequence).

The chain combines TRBV20-1 with TRBJ1-2; 8 bases line up with TRBD1. The clonotype comes from a woman between 50 and 59 years old with Graves' hyperthyroidism. Specimen: peripheral blood or thyroid tissue (not recorded which). CDR3 residues: CSARDPRDRIDYGYTF. The CDR3 region has the DNA TGCAGTGCTAGAGACCCCCGGGACAGGATAGACTATGGCTACACCTTC.